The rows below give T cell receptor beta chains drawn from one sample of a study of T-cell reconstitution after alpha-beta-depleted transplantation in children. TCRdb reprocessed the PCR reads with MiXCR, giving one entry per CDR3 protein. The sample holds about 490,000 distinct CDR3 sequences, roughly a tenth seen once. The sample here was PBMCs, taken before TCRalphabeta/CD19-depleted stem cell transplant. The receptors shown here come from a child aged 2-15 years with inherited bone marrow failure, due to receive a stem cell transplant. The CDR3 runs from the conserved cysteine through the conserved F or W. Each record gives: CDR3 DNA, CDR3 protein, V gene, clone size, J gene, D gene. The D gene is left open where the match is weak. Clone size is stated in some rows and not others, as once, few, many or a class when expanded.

cdr3_nt: TGTGCCAGCAGCCCGGGACTAGCTTGGTACGAGCAGTACTTC; cdr3_aa: CASSPGLAWYEQYF; v_call: TRBV27; clone_size: many; j_call: TRBJ2-7; d_call: TRBD2
cdr3_nt: TGTGCCAGCAGTAGTTGGGACTCCCTCTCCTACGAGCAGTACTTC; cdr3_aa: CASSSWDSLSYEQYF; v_call: TRBV5-6; clone_size: many; j_call: TRBJ2-7; d_call: .
cdr3_nt: TGTGCCAGTAGTATAGATCTGAGTGTCCACGAGCAGTACTTC; cdr3_aa: CASSIDLSVHEQYF; v_call: TRBV19; clone_size: .; j_call: TRBJ2-7; d_call: .
cdr3_nt: TGTGCCAGCAGCTTAGCTCTAGCGACGGAGCAGTTCTTC; cdr3_aa: CASSLALATEQFF; v_call: TRBV7-2; clone_size: many; j_call: TRBJ2-1; d_call: .
cdr3_nt: TGCGCCAGCAGGGAAGCGGGAGGATCCTACAATGAGCAGTTCTTC; cdr3_aa: CASREAGGSYNEQFF; v_call: TRBV5-1; clone_size: .; j_call: TRBJ2-1; d_call: TRBD2
cdr3_nt: TGTGCCAGCAGTTATGGAGGGCCCAGGTCCTACAATGAGCAGTTCTTC; cdr3_aa: CASSYGGPRSYNEQFF; v_call: TRBV6-5; clone_size: few; j_call: TRBJ2-1; d_call: .
cdr3_nt: TGCGCCAGCAGCCAAGATCGTACTAGCGGGCCTACCCCGGGAAACATTCAGTACTTC; cdr3_aa: CASSQDRTSGPTPGNIQYF; v_call: TRBV4-3; clone_size: many; j_call: TRBJ2-4; d_call: TRBD2
cdr3_nt: TGTGCCAGCAGTTACCTCGGACAGGATGGCTACACCTTC; cdr3_aa: CASSYLGQDGYTF; v_call: TRBV6-6; clone_size: many; j_call: TRBJ1-2; d_call: TRBD1
cdr3_nt: TGCGCCAGCAGCTTGGACCTACAGGGAACTGGAAACACCATATATTTT; cdr3_aa: CASSLDLQGTGNTIYF; v_call: TRBV5-1; clone_size: .; j_call: TRBJ1-3; d_call: .
cdr3_nt: TGCGCCAGCAGCCAAGCGGCAAGCGGGTACCTCTCCTACGAGCAGTACTTC; cdr3_aa: CASSQAASGYLSYEQYF; v_call: TRBV4-1; clone_size: many; j_call: TRBJ2-7; d_call: .
cdr3_nt: TGTGCCAGCAGCCCCAGAGCCCAGGGTCGGGCTTTCTTT; cdr3_aa: CASSPRAQGRAFF; v_call: TRBV9; clone_size: many; j_call: TRBJ1-1; d_call: .
cdr3_nt: TGTGCCAGCAGAGATCGACTAGCGGTCTACGAGCAGTACTTC; cdr3_aa: CASRDRLAVYEQYF; v_call: TRBV11-2; clone_size: few; j_call: TRBJ2-7; d_call: TRBD2
cdr3_nt: TGTGCCAGCAGTTACCAGGCTAGCGGGAGGCCCAATATGCCTAGGGATGAGCAGTTCTTC; cdr3_aa: CASSYQASGRPNMPRDEQFF; v_call: TRBV6-2/TRBV6-3; clone_size: few; j_call: TRBJ2-1; d_call: TRBD2
cdr3_nt: TGCAGCGTTGAAATGATCCGACAGGGGTTGGTCGGCTATGGCTACACCTTC; cdr3_aa: CSVEMIRQGLVGYGYTF; v_call: TRBV29-1; clone_size: few; j_call: TRBJ1-2; d_call: TRBD1
cdr3_nt: TGTGCCAGTAGTCCCCTAGGCCCATCCTACAATGAGCAGTTCTTC; cdr3_aa: CASSPLGPSYNEQFF; v_call: TRBV19; clone_size: .; j_call: TRBJ2-1; d_call: .
cdr3_nt: TGTGCCAGCAGCTTAGTGTGGAGGGGTGATTCACCCCTCCACTTT; cdr3_aa: CASSLVWRGDSPLHF; v_call: TRBV7-2; clone_size: many; j_call: TRBJ1-6; d_call: .
cdr3_nt: TGTGCCAGCAGCTCGGACAGGGAGTGGTCATACAATAAGCAGTTCTTC; cdr3_aa: CASSSDREWSYNKQFF; v_call: TRBV2; clone_size: .; j_call: TRBJ2-1; d_call: TRBD1
cdr3_nt: TGTGCCACCAGCAGGGGGCCGGCGGGAGAAGATACGCAGTATTTT; cdr3_aa: CATSRGPAGEDTQYF; v_call: TRBV15; clone_size: few; j_call: TRBJ2-3; d_call: TRBD2
cdr3_nt: TGTGCCAGCAGCGACAGGTTCTGGTCCTACAATGAGCAGTTCTTC; cdr3_aa: CASSDRFWSYNEQFF; v_call: TRBV9; clone_size: many; j_call: TRBJ2-1; d_call: .
cdr3_nt: TGTGCCAGCAGCTTGCCTACGAGCGGGAGGGACGTCACAGATACGCAGTATTTT; cdr3_aa: CASSLPTSGRDVTDTQYF; v_call: TRBV5-4; clone_size: .; j_call: TRBJ2-3; d_call: TRBD2
cdr3_nt: TGTGCCAGCAGCCCCGGGACTATCTACGAGCAGTACTTC; cdr3_aa: CASSPGTIYEQYF; v_call: TRBV7-2; clone_size: many; j_call: TRBJ2-7; d_call: TRBD2
cdr3_nt: TGTGCCAGCAGCCAAGAGGGGACCGGCGAGACCCAGTACTTC; cdr3_aa: CASSQEGTGETQYF; v_call: TRBV3-1; clone_size: many; j_call: TRBJ2-5; d_call: .
cdr3_nt: TGCGCCAGCAGCTTGGTCGCCAGCGGGAACACTTACTCCTACGAGCAGTACTTC; cdr3_aa: CASSLVASGNTYSYEQYF; v_call: TRBV5-1; clone_size: many; j_call: TRBJ2-7; d_call: TRBD2
cdr3_nt: TGTGCCAGCAGTTTTCGGGGAACCGGGGAGCTGTTTTTT; cdr3_aa: CASSFRGTGELFF; v_call: TRBV27; clone_size: many; j_call: TRBJ2-2; d_call: .
cdr3_nt: TGCGCCAGCAGCCACACACTAGCGGGAGGCGCCACAGATACGCAGTATTTT; cdr3_aa: CASSHTLAGGATDTQYF; v_call: TRBV5-1; clone_size: many; j_call: TRBJ2-3; d_call: TRBD2
cdr3_nt: TGCAGCGGCCGCCTTTCTCTCGGACCCAGCACAGATACGCAGTATTTT; cdr3_aa: CSGRLSLGPSTDTQYF; v_call: TRBV29-1; clone_size: many; j_call: TRBJ2-3; d_call: .
cdr3_nt: TGTGCCAGCAGTCCTAGATTATACGAGCAGTACTTC; cdr3_aa: CASSPRLYEQYF; v_call: TRBV12-3/TRBV12-4; clone_size: many; j_call: TRBJ2-7; d_call: .
cdr3_nt: TGTGCCATGGGCCCTGGGGTTCTCAGCTCCTACGAGCAGTACTTC; cdr3_aa: CAMGPGVLSSYEQYF; v_call: TRBV28; clone_size: .; j_call: TRBJ2-7; d_call: .
cdr3_nt: TGTGCCAGTAGTACAGGGGGCATGGGCACTGAAGCTTTCTTT; cdr3_aa: CASSTGGMGTEAFF; v_call: TRBV19; clone_size: few; j_call: TRBJ1-1; d_call: TRBD1
cdr3_nt: TGTGCCACCCTAAAGAGGGGGGGCATTTCTGGAAACACCATATATTTT; cdr3_aa: CATLKRGGISGNTIYF; v_call: TRBV28; clone_size: few; j_call: TRBJ1-3; d_call: .
cdr3_nt: TGTGCCACCAGCAGAGATCTCGGGGGAGGGGATGAGCAGTTCTTC; cdr3_aa: CATSRDLGGGDEQFF; v_call: TRBV15; clone_size: many; j_call: TRBJ2-1; d_call: TRBD2
cdr3_nt: TGCGCCAGCAGCCAAGAACGAGCGGGCTATGGCTACACCTTC; cdr3_aa: CASSQERAGYGYTF; v_call: TRBV4-3; clone_size: many; j_call: TRBJ1-2; d_call: .
cdr3_nt: TGTGCCAGCAGCGGAGGGTTAGGTCAAGAGACCCAGTACTTC; cdr3_aa: CASSGGLGQETQYF; v_call: TRBV7-9; clone_size: many; j_call: TRBJ2-5; d_call: .
cdr3_nt: TGTGCCAGCAGTGCCATCACCGACCGAATGAGAGGGCAGTTCTTC; cdr3_aa: CASSAITDRMRGQFF; v_call: TRBV27; clone_size: few; j_call: TRBJ2-1; d_call: .
cdr3_nt: TGTGCCAGCAGCCCAACCCCGGGACAGGGAGGGGAGACCCAGTACTTC; cdr3_aa: CASSPTPGQGGETQYF; v_call: TRBV28; clone_size: .; j_call: TRBJ2-5; d_call: TRBD1
cdr3_nt: TGTGCCAGCAGCCAAGATCCGTCTTCCGACACGGAGACCCAGTACTTC; cdr3_aa: CASSQDPSSDTETQYF; v_call: TRBV3-1; clone_size: many; j_call: TRBJ2-5; d_call: .
cdr3_nt: TGTGCCAGCATGGGGAGCTCCTACGAGCAGTACTTC; cdr3_aa: CASMGSSYEQYF; v_call: TRBV27; clone_size: many; j_call: TRBJ2-7; d_call: .
cdr3_nt: TGTGCCAGCAGTTTTTGGGTGGGGAGCAACACTGAAGCTTTCTTT; cdr3_aa: CASSFWVGSNTEAFF; v_call: TRBV12-3/TRBV12-4; clone_size: many; j_call: TRBJ1-1; d_call: .
cdr3_nt: TGCAGTGCTAGCTTAGGAGGGGCGGACTATGGCTACACCTTC; cdr3_aa: CSASLGGADYGYTF; v_call: TRBV20-1; clone_size: many; j_call: TRBJ1-2; d_call: .
cdr3_nt: TGCAGCGTTGATGGGGGGATCCAGCAAGAGACCCAGTACTTC; cdr3_aa: CSVDGGIQQETQYF; v_call: TRBV29-1; clone_size: many; j_call: TRBJ2-5; d_call: .
cdr3_nt: TGTGCCAGCAGCCTTACGACAGGGGTTGCTAACTATGGCTACACCTTC; cdr3_aa: CASSLTTGVANYGYTF; v_call: TRBV12-3/TRBV12-4; clone_size: few; j_call: TRBJ1-2; d_call: TRBD1
cdr3_nt: TGTGCCAGCACCCCGGACAGCCCTAATGAAAAACTGTTTTTT; cdr3_aa: CASTPDSPNEKLFF; v_call: TRBV7-9; clone_size: many; j_call: TRBJ1-4; d_call: .
cdr3_nt: TGTGCCAGCAGCCCCAAAGCCCTCCACGAGCAGTACTTC; cdr3_aa: CASSPKALHEQYF; v_call: TRBV7-9; clone_size: many; j_call: TRBJ2-7; d_call: .
cdr3_nt: TGTGCCAGCAGTTACACGACTAGCTCCTACGAGCAGTACTTC; cdr3_aa: CASSYTTSSYEQYF; v_call: TRBV6-2/TRBV6-3; clone_size: many; j_call: TRBJ2-7; d_call: .
cdr3_nt: TGCAGTGCTAAGAGGACAGCTAGCACAGATACGCAGTATTTT; cdr3_aa: CSAKRTASTDTQYF; v_call: TRBV20-1; clone_size: many; j_call: TRBJ2-3; d_call: .
cdr3_nt: TGTGCCAGCAGCTTAGTTGCACCGACCTACGAGCAGTACTTC; cdr3_aa: CASSLVAPTYEQYF; v_call: TRBV7-2; clone_size: .; j_call: TRBJ2-7; d_call: .
cdr3_nt: TGCGCCAGCAGCTTGGGAAGGCAACGGGAGCGATACAATGAGCAGTTCTTC; cdr3_aa: CASSLGRQRERYNEQFF; v_call: TRBV5-1; clone_size: few; j_call: TRBJ2-1; d_call: .
cdr3_nt: TGTGCCAGCAGTCTGCGATCTCAGGGCGCAGATACGCAGTATTTT; cdr3_aa: CASSLRSQGADTQYF; v_call: TRBV27; clone_size: many; j_call: TRBJ2-3; d_call: .
cdr3_nt: TGTGCCAGCAGCTTAGCCCGGGGACTAGCGGACGCGAACACCGGGGAGCTGTTTTTT; cdr3_aa: CASSLARGLADANTGELFF; v_call: TRBV7-2; clone_size: few; j_call: TRBJ2-2; d_call: TRBD2
cdr3_nt: TGCAGTGCTAGTTTGGTAGTCTACGAGCAGTACTTC; cdr3_aa: CSASLVVYEQYF; v_call: TRBV20-1; clone_size: few; j_call: TRBJ2-7; d_call: .
cdr3_nt: TGTGCCAGCAGAAGAGGACCCTCTAACACCCGCGCCTCCTACAATGAGCAGTTCTTC; cdr3_aa: CASRRGPSNTRASYNEQFF; v_call: TRBV2; clone_size: few; j_call: TRBJ2-1; d_call: .